This TCR beta chain was sequenced during a study of blood T cell repertoires in COVID-19. Across the whole study: Acute and convalescent COVID-19 specimens originated in the United States, Italy and Spain. Sources were T cells, B-cell-depleted T cells, or PBMCs; the material itself was cDNA or gDNA.

In the source study's methods: Reference gene primer amplification gave nucleated cell count estimates. Clones were read by immunoSEQ multiplex PCR, and TCRdb kept only the in-frame ones, dropping some. D and trimming come from the DNA, and the V and J calls and clone size come from that table. The table has about 88,000 clones, 70% to 90% seen once. Germline lookup yields CDR1 WNHNN and CDR2 SYGVQD (reference sequence). This CDR3 comprises 16 residues. V was pared by 2 bases and J by 3 bases, with 5 bases of the junction left unmatched. Input material: peripheral blood. This chain links TRBV10-1 with TRBJ2-5, with 11 bases that match TRBD2. The receptor's source is a woman between 65 and 79 years old with acute or convalescent COVID-19. In nucleotides, the CDR3 is TGCGCCAGCAGTGAGGGGACTAGCGGACCTAAAGAGACCCAGTACTTC. Translating it yields CASSEGTSGPKETQYF.